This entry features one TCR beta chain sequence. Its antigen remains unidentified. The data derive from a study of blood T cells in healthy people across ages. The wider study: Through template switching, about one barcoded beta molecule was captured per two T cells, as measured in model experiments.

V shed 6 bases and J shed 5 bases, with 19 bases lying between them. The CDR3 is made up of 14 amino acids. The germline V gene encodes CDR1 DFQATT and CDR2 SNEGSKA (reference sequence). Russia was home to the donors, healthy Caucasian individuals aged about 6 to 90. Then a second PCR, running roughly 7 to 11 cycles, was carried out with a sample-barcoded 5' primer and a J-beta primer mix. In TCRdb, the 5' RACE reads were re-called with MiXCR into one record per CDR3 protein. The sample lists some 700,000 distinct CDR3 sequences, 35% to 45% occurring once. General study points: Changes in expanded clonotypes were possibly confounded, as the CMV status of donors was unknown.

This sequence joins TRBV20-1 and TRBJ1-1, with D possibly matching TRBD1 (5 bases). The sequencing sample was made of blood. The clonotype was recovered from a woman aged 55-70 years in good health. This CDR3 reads CSAGRGSGRTEAFF. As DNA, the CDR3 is TGCAGTGCGGGGAGGGGCTCCGGGCGTACTGAAGCTTTCTTT.